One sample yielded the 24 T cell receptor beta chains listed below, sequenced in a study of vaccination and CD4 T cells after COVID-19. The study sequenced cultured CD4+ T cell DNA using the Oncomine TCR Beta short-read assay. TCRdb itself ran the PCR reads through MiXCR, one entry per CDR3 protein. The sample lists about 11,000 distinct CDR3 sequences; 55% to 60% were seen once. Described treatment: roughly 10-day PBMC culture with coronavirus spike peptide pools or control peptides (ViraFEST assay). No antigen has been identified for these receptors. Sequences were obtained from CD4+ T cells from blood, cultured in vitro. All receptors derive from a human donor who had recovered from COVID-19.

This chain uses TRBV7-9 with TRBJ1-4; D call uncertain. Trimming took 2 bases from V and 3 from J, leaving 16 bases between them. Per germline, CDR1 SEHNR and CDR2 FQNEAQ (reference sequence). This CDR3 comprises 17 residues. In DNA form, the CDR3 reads TGTGCCAGCAGCTTAAGGGCCGGAAATCTCCCTAATGAAAAACTGTTTTTT. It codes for CASSLRAGNLPNEKLFF.

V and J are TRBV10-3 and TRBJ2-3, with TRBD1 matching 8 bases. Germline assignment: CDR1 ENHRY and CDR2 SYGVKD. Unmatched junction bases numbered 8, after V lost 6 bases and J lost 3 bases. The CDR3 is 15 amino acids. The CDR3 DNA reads TGTGCCATCAGCGGCGGAACAGGGGGAACAGATACGCAGTATTTT. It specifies CAISGGTGGTDTQYF.

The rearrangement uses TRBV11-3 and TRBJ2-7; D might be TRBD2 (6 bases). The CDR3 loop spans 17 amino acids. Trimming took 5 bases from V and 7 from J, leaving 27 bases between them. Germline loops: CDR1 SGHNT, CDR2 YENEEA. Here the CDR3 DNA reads TGTGCCAGCAGCCCAACGCCCCAGCAGCTTCGTGGGGGGGAGCAGTACTTC. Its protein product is CASSPTPQQLRGGEQYF.

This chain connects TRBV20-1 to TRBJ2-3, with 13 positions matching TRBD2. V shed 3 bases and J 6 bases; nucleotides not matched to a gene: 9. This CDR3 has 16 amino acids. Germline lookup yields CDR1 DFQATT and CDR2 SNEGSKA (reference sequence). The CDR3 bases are TGCAGTGCTAGGGGGGGACTAGCGGGACTTGGGGATACGCAGTATTTT. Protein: CSARGGLAGLGDTQYF.

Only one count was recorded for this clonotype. CDR3 residues: CASSLASRGNYGYTF. The CDR3 bases are TGTGCCAGCAGCTTAGCGTCCCGCGGTAACTATGGCTACACCTTC. The chain has TRBV11-2 and TRBJ1-2, with unresolved D. Trimming took 1 base from V and 1 from J, leaving 10 bases between them. Germline V lookup: CDR1 SGHAT, CDR2 FQNNGV. The CDR3 contains 15 residues.

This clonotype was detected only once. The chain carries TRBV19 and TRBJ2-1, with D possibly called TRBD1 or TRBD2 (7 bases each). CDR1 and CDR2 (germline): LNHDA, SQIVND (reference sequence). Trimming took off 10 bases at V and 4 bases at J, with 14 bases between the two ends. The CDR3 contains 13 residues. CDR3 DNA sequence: TGTGCCACAGCGGGACAGATATACAATGAGCAGTTCTTC. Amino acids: CATAGQIYNEQFF.

The CDR3 loop reads CASSLRQGVDGYTF. CDR3 nucleotides: TGTGCCAGTAGTCTTCGACAGGGGGTCGATGGCTACACCTTC. The chain joins TRBV19 to TRBJ1-2, with TRBD1 matching over 9 bases. V lost 5 bases to trimming and J lost 6 bases; unmatched junction nucleotides: 7. The CDR3 sequence is 14 residues long. CDR1 and CDR2 from the germline V gene are LNHDA and SQIVND (reference sequence).

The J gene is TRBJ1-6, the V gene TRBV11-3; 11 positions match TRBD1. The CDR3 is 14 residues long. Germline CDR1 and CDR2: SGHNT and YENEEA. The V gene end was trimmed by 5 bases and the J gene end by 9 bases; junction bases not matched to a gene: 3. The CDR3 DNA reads TGTGCCAGCAGCCGGGACAGGGGGAGTTCACCCCTCCACTTT. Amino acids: CASSRDRGSSPLHF.

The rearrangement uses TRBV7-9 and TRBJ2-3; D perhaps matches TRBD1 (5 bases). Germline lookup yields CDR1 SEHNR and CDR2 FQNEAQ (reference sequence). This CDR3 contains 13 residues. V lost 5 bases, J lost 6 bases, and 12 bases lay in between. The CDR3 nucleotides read TGTGCCAGCAGCCCCCCAGGGATGGATACGCAGTATTTT. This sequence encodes CASSPPGMDTQYF.

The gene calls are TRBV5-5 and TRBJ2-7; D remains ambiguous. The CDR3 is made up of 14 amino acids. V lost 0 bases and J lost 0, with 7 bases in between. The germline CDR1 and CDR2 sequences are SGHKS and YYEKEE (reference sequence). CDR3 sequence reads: CASSLASGSYEQYF. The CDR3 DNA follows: TGTGCCAGCAGCTTGGCCTCAGGCTCCTACGAGCAGTACTTC.

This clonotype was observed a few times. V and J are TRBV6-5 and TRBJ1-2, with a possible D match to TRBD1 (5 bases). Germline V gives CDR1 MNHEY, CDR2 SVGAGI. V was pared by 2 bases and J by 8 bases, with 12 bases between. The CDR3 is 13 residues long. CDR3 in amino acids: CASSYPGTEGYTF. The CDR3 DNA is TGTGCCAGCAGTTACCCTGGGACGGAAGGCTACACCTTC.

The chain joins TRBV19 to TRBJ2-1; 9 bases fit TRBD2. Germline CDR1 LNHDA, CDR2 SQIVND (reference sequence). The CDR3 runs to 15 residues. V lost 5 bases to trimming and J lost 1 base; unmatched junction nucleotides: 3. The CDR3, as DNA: TGTGCCAGTAGTTCTCTAGCGGGGTCCTACAATGAGCAGTTCTTC. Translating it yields CASSSLAGSYNEQFF.

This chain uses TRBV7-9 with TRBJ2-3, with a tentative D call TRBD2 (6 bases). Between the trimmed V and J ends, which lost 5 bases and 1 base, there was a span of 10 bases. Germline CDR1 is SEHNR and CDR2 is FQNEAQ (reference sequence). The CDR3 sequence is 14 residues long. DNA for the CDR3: TGTGCCAGCAGCGTCGGGGGAGGCACAGATACGCAGTATTTT. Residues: CASSVGGGTDTQYF. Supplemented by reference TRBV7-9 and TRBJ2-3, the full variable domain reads DTGVSQNPRHKITKRGQNVTFRCDPISEHNRLYWYRQTLGQGPEFLTYFQNEAQLEKSRLLSDRFSAERPKGSFSTLEIQRTEQGDSAMYLCASSVGGGTDTQYFGPGTRLTVL.

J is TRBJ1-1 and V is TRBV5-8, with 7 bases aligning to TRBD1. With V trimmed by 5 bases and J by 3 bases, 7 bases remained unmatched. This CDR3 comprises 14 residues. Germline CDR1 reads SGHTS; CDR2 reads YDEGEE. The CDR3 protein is CASRSVDRYTEAFF. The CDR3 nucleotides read TGTGCCAGCAGGTCGGTGGACAGGTACACTGAAGCTTTCTTT.

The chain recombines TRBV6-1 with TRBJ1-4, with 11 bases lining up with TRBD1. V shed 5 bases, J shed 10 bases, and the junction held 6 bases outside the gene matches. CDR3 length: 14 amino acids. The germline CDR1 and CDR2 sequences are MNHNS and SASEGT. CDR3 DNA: TGTGCCAGCAGTCAGGACAGGGGGCGGGGAAAACTGTTTTTT. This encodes CASSQDRGRGKLFF.

CDR3 sequence: CASSFGQGANYGYTF. In nucleotides, the CDR3 is TGTGCCAGCAGTTTTGGACAGGGTGCTAACTATGGCTACACCTTC. This chain connects TRBV27 to TRBJ1-2, with TRBD1 matching 8 bases. The CDR3 loop spans 15 amino acids. The trim removed 3 bases at V and 0 bases at J, leaving 3 bases unmatched. The germline CDR1 and CDR2 sequences are MNHEY and SMNVEV (reference sequence).

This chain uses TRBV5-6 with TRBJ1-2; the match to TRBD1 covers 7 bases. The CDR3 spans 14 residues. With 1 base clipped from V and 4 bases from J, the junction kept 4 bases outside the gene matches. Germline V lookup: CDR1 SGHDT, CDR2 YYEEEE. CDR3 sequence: CASSLTGEGYGYTF. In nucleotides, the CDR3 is TGTGCCAGCAGCTTGACAGGGGAGGGCTATGGCTACACCTTC. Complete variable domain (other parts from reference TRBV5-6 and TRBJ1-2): DAGVTQSPTHLIKTRGQQVTLRCSPKSGHDTVSWYQQALGQGPQFIFQYYEEEERQRGNFPDRFSGHQFPNYSSELNVNALLLGDSALYLCASSLTGEGYGYTFGSGTRLTVV.

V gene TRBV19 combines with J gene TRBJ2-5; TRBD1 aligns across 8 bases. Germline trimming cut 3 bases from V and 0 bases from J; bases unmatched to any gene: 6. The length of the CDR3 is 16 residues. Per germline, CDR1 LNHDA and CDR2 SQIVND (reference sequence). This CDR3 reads CASSILSGGDQETQYF. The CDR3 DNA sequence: TGTGCCAGTAGTATTTTGTCAGGGGGCGACCAAGAGACCCAGTACTTC.

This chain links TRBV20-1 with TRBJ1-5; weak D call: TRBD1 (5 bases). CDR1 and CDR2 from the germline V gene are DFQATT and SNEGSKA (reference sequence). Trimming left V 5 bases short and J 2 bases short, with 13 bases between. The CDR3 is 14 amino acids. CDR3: CSAQTGFGNQPQHF. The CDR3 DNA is TGCAGTGCTCAAACAGGTTTCGGCAATCAGCCCCAGCATTTT.

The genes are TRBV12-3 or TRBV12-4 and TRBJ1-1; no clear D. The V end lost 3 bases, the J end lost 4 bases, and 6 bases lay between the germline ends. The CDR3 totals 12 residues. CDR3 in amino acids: CASSFLATEAFF. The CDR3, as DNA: TGTGCCAGCAGTTTCTTGGCCACTGAAGCTTTCTTT.

The CDR3 coding sequence is TGCAGTGCTAGGCGCACGGGATCAATGAACACCGGGGAGCTGTTTTTT. This gives the protein CSARRTGSMNTGELFF. This rearrangement joins TRBV20-1 to TRBJ2-2; TRBD2 might be the D (5 bases). CDR3 length equals 16 residues. Germline V gene lookup returns CDR1 DFQATT and CDR2 SNEGSKA (reference sequence). Trimming removed 3 bases from V and 1 base from J, with 15 bases in between.

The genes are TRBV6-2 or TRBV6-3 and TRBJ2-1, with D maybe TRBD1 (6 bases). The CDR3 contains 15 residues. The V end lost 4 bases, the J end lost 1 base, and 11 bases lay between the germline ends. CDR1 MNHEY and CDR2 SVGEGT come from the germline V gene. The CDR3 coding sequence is TGTGCCAGCAGTTCCATGAGGGGGTCCTACAATGAGCAGTTCTTC. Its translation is CASSSMRGSYNEQFF.

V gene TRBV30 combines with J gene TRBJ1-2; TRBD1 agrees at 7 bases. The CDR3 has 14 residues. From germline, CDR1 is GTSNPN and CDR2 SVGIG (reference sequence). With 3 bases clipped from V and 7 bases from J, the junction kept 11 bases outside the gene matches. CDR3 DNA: TGTGCCTGGAGCCTAACAGGGGCATTGGGTGGCTACACCTTC. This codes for CAWSLTGALGGYTF. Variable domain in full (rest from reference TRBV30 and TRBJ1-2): SQTIHQWPATLVQPVGSPLSLECTVEGTSNPNLYWYRQAAGRGLQLLFYSVGIGQISSEVPQNLSASRPQDRQFILSSKKLLLSDSGFYLCAWSLTGALGGYTFGSGTRLTVV.

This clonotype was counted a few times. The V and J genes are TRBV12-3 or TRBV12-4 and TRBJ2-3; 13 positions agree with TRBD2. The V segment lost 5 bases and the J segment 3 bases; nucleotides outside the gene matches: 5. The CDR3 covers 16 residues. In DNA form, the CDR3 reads TGTGCCAGCAGTGAACTAGCGGGGGGGCGGACAGATACGCAGTATTTT. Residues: CASSELAGGRTDTQYF.